The following is a TCR beta chain sequence with its context. This sample was included in a study of blood T cell repertoires in COVID-19. Overall study context: The United States, Italy and Spain provided the acute and convalescent COVID-19 samples.

Per the original methods: Estimation of nucleated cell counts was performed using reference gene primer amplification. Assay: immunoSEQ multiplex PCR; the TCRdb copy retains only in-frame clones and omits some. That table is the source of V, J and clone size, and D and trimming were worked out from the DNA. The data contain about 62,000 clones, roughly 89% of them singletons. Germline V gives CDR1 SQVTM, CDR2 ANQGSEA. V lost 3 bases to trimming and J lost 4 bases, with 8 bases between them. CDR3 length: 12 residues. This sequence was found in a human donor in a cohort sampled during active COVID-19. This chain connects TRBV29-1 to TRBJ2-3; a weak D match, TRBD1 (6 bases). Sequencing was carried out using peripheral blood. CDR3 loop: CSVEQGSDTQYF. CDR3 in DNA: TGCAGCGTTGAGCAGGGGTCAGATACGCAGTATTTT.